This is a list of T cell receptor beta chains from one sample in a study of cytomegalovirus exposure and HLA in healthy donors. Repertoires were generated with immunoSEQ multiplex PCR, while TCRdb's copy carries only in-frame clones and drops some. The table lists over 150,000 clones, 73% of them singletons. The source material was PBMCs. The source is a woman aged 18 to 35 in good health and CMV-seropositive. Both conserved end residues are part of each CDR3. The D gene is left open where the match is weak. Clone size is given for some rows only: seen once, a few or many times, or a class if the clone is expanded.

d_call	j_call	v_call	clone_size	cdr3_nt	cdr3_aa
TRBD1	TRBJ1-2	TRBV7-2	NA	TGTGCCGTCAGAACAGGGGGTACGGGCAACTATGGCTACACCTTC	CAVRTGGTGNYGYTF
NA	TRBJ2-3	TRBV11-2	NA	TGTGCCAGCAGCTTAGGGGGCGGAGTGGGAAATACGCAGTATTTT	CASSLGGGVGNTQYF
TRBD1	TRBJ2-2	TRBV5-6	NA	TGTGCCAGCAGCTTGATACCGGGACAGGGGTTGAGTAGAGAGCTGTTTTTT	CASSLIPGQGLSRELFF
NA	TRBJ1-2	TRBV9	NA	TGTGCCAGCAGCGTAGGCGATAACTATGGCTACACCTTC	CASSVGDNYGYTF
TRBD1	TRBJ2-5	TRBV25-1	NA	TGTGCCAGCAGTGAATATTCGGAGGGACAGGGAATTAAGACCCAGTACTTC	CASSEYSEGQGIKTQYF
TRBD2	TRBJ2-5	TRBV7-9	NA	TGTGCCAGCAGCCTGCTAGCGGGGGTCCAAGAGACCCAGTACTTC	CASSLLAGVQETQYF
TRBD1	TRBJ1-5	TRBV7-6	once	TGTGCCAGCAGCTTTGGGACAGACCAGCCCCAGCATTTT	CASSFGTDQPQHF
TRBD1	TRBJ2-3	TRBV7-9	NA	TGTGCCAGCAGCTCCTCGGGACAGGGTATCACAGATACGCAGTATTTT	CASSSSGQGITDTQYF
NA	TRBJ1-3	TRBV30	NA	TGTGCCTGGAGTCGCGACAGGACCTCTGGAAACACCATATATTTT	CAWSRDRTSGNTIYF
NA	TRBJ2-7	TRBV6-5	few	TGTGCCAGCAGTCTATCTGCCCATTACGAGCAGTACTTC	CASSLSAHYEQYF
TRBD2	TRBJ2-7	TRBV4-3	NA	TGCGCCAGCAGCCGAGGAAAGCGGGGGATCGGCGAGCAGTACTTC	CASSRGKRGIGEQYF
NA	TRBJ2-3	TRBV19	NA	TGTGCCAGTAGTATAGGAAGAGTGGGGCAACTCACAGATACGCAGTATTTT	CASSIGRVGQLTDTQYF
TRBD1	TRBJ2-2	TRBV7-9	NA	TGTGCCAGCAGCTCCCGGGACAGGGATACCGGGGAGCTGTTTTTT	CASSSRDRDTGELFF
TRBD2	TRBJ2-3	TRBV7-3	once	TGTGCCAGCAGCTTGCGGACTAGCTCAGGACGTACAGATACGCAGTATTTT	CASSLRTSSGRTDTQYF